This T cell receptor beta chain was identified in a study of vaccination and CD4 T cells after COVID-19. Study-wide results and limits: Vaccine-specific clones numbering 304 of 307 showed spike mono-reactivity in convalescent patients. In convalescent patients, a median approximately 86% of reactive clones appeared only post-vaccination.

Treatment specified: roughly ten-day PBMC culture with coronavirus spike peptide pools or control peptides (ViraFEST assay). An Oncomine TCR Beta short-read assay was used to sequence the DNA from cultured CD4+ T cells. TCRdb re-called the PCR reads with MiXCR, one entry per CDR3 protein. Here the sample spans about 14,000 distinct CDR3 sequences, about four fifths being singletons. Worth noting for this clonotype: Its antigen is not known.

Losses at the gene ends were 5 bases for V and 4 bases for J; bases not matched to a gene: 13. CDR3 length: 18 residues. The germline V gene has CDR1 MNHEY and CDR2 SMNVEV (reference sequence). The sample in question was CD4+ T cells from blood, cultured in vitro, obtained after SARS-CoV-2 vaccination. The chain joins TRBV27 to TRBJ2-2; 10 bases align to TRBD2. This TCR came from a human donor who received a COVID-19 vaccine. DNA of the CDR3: TGTGCCAGCAGTCCCCCGCTAGCGGGGGCCTGGGGCACCGGGGAGCTGTTTTTT. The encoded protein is CASSPPLAGAWGTGELFF.